This TCR beta chain was recovered during a study of blood T cell repertoires in COVID-19 (TCRdb year 2020). Study-wide context: Collaborator samples came from the United States, Italy and Spain and covered acute and convalescent phases of COVID-19. Where HLA class I and class II types were available, the types were taken from metadata supplied by the sample provider, not from assay-based typing. Subjects who had been exposed to COVID-19, were actively infected with it, or had recovered from it provided the deeply sampled blood TCRbeta repertoires that made up the dataset. The sample metadata nearly always contained a de-identified subject ID, COVID-19 status, age in years and sex. The prospective study material was composed of cDNA or gDNA derived from T cells, B-cell-depleted T cells, or PBMCs. The samples were drawn from two sources: the first 160 participants of the ongoing ImmuneRACE study, and about 1,300 subjects contributed by 6 global collaborators. A freely available public database, intended as a resource for researchers studying the immune response to SARS-CoV-2, is where the repertoires were released. General study outcomes and caveats: The amount of clinical and demographic metadata varied by source and participant and was provided uncurated.

This clone was counted only a few times. Which antigen it targets is not known. No per-base quality is available; no much larger clone lies one base away. The CDR3 starts with the cysteine, ends with the phenylalanine, and has 12 residues. Only CDR3 DNA is held: 36 bases, read in frame from base 1. Based on the germline V gene, the CDR1 and CDR2 sequences are SGHTA and FQGNSA. V sheds 2 bases and J sheds 15 bases, leaving 14 bases between their ends. Samples from volunteer blood donors who had recovered from COVID-19 were contributed by a second Seattle source. Collaborating institutions collected whole blood in K2EDTA tubes following their own protocols. For TCRbeta analysis, collaborators shipped samples in one of three forms: frozen whole blood, isolated PBMCs, or DNA extracted from either of those sample types. The immunoSEQ Assay, a bias-controlled multiplex PCR, was used to amplify TCRbeta CDR3 regions from genomic DNA. Per the original workflow: The number of nucleated cells in each sample was estimated from the amplification of reference gene primers within the assay. To quantify the absolute abundance of each unique TCRbeta CDR3 rearrangement, sequence reads were collapsed and filtered. Productive Simpson clonality was computed per sample as the square root of Simpson's diversity index over productive rearrangements. The clones in this table, taken by TCRdb from immuneACCESS, are in-frame only. Not every clone is retained; where verified, under half of the shortfall comes from an unresolved V gene, and the cause of the rest is unknown. V and J calls and clone size follow that table, whereas D and trimming were derived from the DNA. This sample gives around 150,000 clones in total; approximately 82% of them show up just once. The ten most abundant clones make up 9.5% to 13% of the sample.

The material sequenced was peripheral blood. In this chain, TRBV7-2 is recombined with TRBJ2-1; a tentative D match to TRBD2 spans 5 bases. This receptor was obtained from a man in his 60s who had recovered from COVID-19. The DNA reads TGTGCCAGCAGCTTAAACGGGGATGGTCCGTTCTTC. It specifies CASSLNGDGPFF.